The 5 T cell receptor beta chains below come from one sample, sequenced in a study of OX40 agonist ivuxolimab in advanced cancers. Sequenced by immunoSEQ multiplex PCR; TCRdb stores in-frame clones only, minus some. The table has 18,000 or so clones, approximately 72% seen once; the top ten hold approximately 22%. Sequenced material: CD4+ or CD8+ T cells sorted from blood, taken in a trial of the OX40 agonist ivuxolimab. The receptor source for this set is an adult with an advanced solid tumor such as melanoma, head and neck, liver or kidney cancer.

This clone has only one observation. The chain has TRBV28 and TRBJ2-5; 11 bases line up with TRBD2. Trimming at V came to 8 bases and at J to 2 bases, leaving 10 bases not matched to a gene. The CDR3 consists of 16 residues. The germline gives CDR1 MDHEN, CDR2 SYDVKM. CDR3 sequence (DNA): TGTGCCAGCTTTTCGCTAGCGGGGGGCACTCAAGAGACCCAGTACTTC. This translates into CASFSLAGGTQETQYF.

Here the CDR3 reads CASSPLGFAVDEKLFF. Written as DNA, the CDR3 is TGTGCCAGCAGCCCTCTCGGATTTGCGGTGGATGAAAAACTGTTTTTT. This sequence joins TRBV9 and TRBJ1-4; no definite D call. CDR1 is SGDLS and CDR2 is YYNGEE in the germline V gene. V lost 4 bases and J 6 bases, leaving 19 bases between the germline ends. The CDR3 sequence is 16 residues long.

This clone was seen more than once but under ten times. The J gene is TRBJ2-1, the V gene TRBV10-3; no firm D call. This CDR3 comprises 13 residues. The germline V and J ends were trimmed by 3 bases and 7 bases, with 10 bases remaining between them. Germline V gene data show CDR1 as ENHRY and CDR2 as SYGVKD. As DNA, the CDR3 is TGTGCCATCAGTGAAGGGTGGGTGAATGAGCAGTTCTTC. This encodes CAISEGWVNEQFF.

V and J are TRBV7-2 and TRBJ1-5; D remains ambiguous. CDR1 SGHTA and CDR2 FQGNSA come from the germline V gene. The V gene lost 5 bases and the J gene lost 0 bases, with 11 bases spanning the gap. This CDR3 is 15 amino acids long. CDR3 sequence: CASSPTPSSNQPQHF. The CDR3 coding sequence is TGTGCCAGCAGCCCCACGCCGAGTAGCAATCAGCCCCAGCATTTT. The full variable domain, its missing parts supplied by reference TRBV7-2 and TRBJ1-5, is GAGVSQSPSNKVTEKGKDVELRCDPISGHTALYWYRQSLGQGLEFLIYFQGNSAPDKSGLPSDRFSAERTGGSVSTLTIQRTQQEDSAVYLCASSPTPSSNQPQHFGDGTRLSIL.

This clone appeared a few times. This chain links TRBV6-5 with TRBJ2-5, with D tentatively TRBD1 (6 bases). The CDR3 is 15 residues long. Germline CDR1 MNHEY, CDR2 SVGAGI. Deletions cut 2 bases from V and 5 bases from J, with 15 bases between. CDR3 protein: CASSYGGREEETQYF. The DNA of the CDR3 is TGTGCCAGCAGTTACGGGGGCAGGGAAGAGGAGACCCAGTACTTC.